These 9 T cell receptor beta chains came from one sample sequenced in a study of T cells in Graves' hyperthyroidism and ophthalmopathy. Amplification yielded TCR beta CDR3 regions, with RNA transcripts as the source. Researchers ran a first-round RT-PCR on the TCR CDR3 using the HTBI primer set. TCRdb re-called the multiplex PCR reads with MiXCR, one entry per CDR3 protein. The repertoire holds 130,000 to 150,000 distinct CDR3 sequences, more than 20% seen once, with about two thirds in the top ten. Sequencing input: blood. These receptor sequences come from a woman aged 45-59 years with Graves' hyperthyroidism that later progressed to Graves' ophthalmopathy.

The chain uses TRBV7-2 and TRBJ2-2; 8 positions match TRBD2. The length of the CDR3 is 13 residues. Looked up from germline, CDR1 is SGHTA and CDR2 is FQGNSA. The V and J ends lost 6 bases and 6 bases, in that order; junction bases with no gene match: 3. CDR3 coding DNA: TGTGCCAGCAGTTCCGGGGGGGCCGGGGAGCTGTTTTTT. Protein product: CASSSGGAGELFF.

This clonotype was observed at least ten times. The chain has TRBV5-8 and TRBJ1-5; 9 bases are shared with TRBD1. The CDR3 has 15 amino acids. V lost 0 bases to trimming and J lost 4 bases; unmatched junction nucleotides: 2. Germline V gene sequence: CDR1 SGHTS, CDR2 YDEGEE. Written as DNA, the CDR3 is TGTGCCAGCAGCTTGGGCGGGACAGGGAATCAGCCCCAGCATTTT. It yields the protein CASSLGGTGNQPQHF.

This sequence joins TRBV10-3 and TRBJ2-5, with D tentatively TRBD1 or TRBD2 (6 bases each). This CDR3 contains 12 residues. CDR1 is ENHRY, CDR2 SYGVKD, per germline. Trimming took 3 bases from V and 7 from J, leaving 9 bases between them. CDR3 region: CAISDGGGTQYF. The CDR3 region has the DNA TGTGCCATCAGTGATGGAGGGGGGACCCAGTACTTC.

This clonotype was picked up many times. The CDR3 loop is CASSSRTGTNTEAFF. The CDR3 DNA reads as TGTGCCAGCAGCTCCCGGACAGGGACGAACACTGAAGCTTTCTTT. The chain combines TRBV3-1 with TRBJ1-1; 8 bases match TRBD1. Germline V gives CDR1 LGHDT, CDR2 YNNKEL (reference sequence). The CDR3 extends over 15 amino acids. V lost 5 bases and J lost 1; bases outside the gene matches: 6.

As concerns this clonotype: A much larger clone differs from this one at a single base, so this may be a read error. The rearrangement links TRBV12-3 or TRBV12-4 to TRBJ2-4, with 7 bases identical to TRBD2. With 7 bases clipped from V and 13 bases from J, the junction kept 19 bases outside the gene matches. The CDR3 runs 15 residues. The CDR3: CASTLGGGIGNEQYF. The DNA for the CDR3 is TGTGCCAGCACTCTTGGGGGGGGGATCGGCAATGAGCAGTACTTC.

This clonotype was counted many times. This sequence joins TRBV11-2 and TRBJ2-5, with D possibly being TRBD2 (5 bases). The V and J ends lost 7 bases and 4 bases respectively, with 13 bases between them. This CDR3 has 13 amino acids. Germline assignment: CDR1 SGHAT and CDR2 FQNNGV. The CDR3 bases are TGTGCCAGCAACCCTACTAGAGCAGAGACCCAGTACTTC. It encodes CASNPTRAETQYF.

The table lists this clonotype with many counts. The chain combines TRBV12-3 or TRBV12-4 with TRBJ2-7; D unclear. The ends were cut back, 3 bases at V and 6 bases at J, with 9 bases in the middle. The CDR3 is made up of 12 amino acids. CDR3 protein: CASSFRQFEQYF. The CDR3, as DNA: TGTGCCAGCAGTTTTAGGCAGTTCGAGCAGTACTTC.

The table lists this clonotype with many counts. V usage is TRBV11-2 and J usage is TRBJ2-7, with 9 bases matching TRBD1. The CDR3 is 13 residues long. Germline CDR1 is SGHAT and CDR2 is FQNNGV. Trimming took 5 bases from V and 7 from J; bases not matched to a gene: 6. The DNA for the CDR3 is TGTGCCAGCAGCATGGGACAGGGTCGGGAGCAGTACTTC. Its protein product is CASSMGQGREQYF.

This clonotype was picked up one time. This rearrangement joins TRBV5-1 to TRBJ2-7, with no clear D. The CDR3 has 11 amino acids. Germline V gene sequence: CDR1 SGHRS, CDR2 YFSETQ. V was trimmed by 0 bases and J by 5 bases, leaving 3 bases between them. The CDR3 DNA reads TGCGCCAGCAGCTTGGTCAACGAGCAGTACTTC. Its protein product is CASSLVNEQYF.